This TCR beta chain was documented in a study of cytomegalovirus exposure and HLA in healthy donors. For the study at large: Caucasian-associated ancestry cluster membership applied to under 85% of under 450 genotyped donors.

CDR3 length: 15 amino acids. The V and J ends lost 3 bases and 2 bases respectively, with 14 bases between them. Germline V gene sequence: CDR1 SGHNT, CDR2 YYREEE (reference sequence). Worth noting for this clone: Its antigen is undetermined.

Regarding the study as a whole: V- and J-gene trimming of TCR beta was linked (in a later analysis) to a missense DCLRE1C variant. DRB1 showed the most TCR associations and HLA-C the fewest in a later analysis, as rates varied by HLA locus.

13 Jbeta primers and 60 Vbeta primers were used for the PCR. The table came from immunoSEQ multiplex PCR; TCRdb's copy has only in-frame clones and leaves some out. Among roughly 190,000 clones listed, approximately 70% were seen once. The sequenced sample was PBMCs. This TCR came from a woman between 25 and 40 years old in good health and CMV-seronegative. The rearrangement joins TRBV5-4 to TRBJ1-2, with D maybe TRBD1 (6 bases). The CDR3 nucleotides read TGTGCCAGCAGCTGGGGTGGACAGCCCAACTATGGCTACACCTTC. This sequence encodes CASSWGGQPNYGYTF.